These 21 T cell receptor beta chains came from one sample sequenced in a study of shared clonotypes between healthy human individuals (TCRdb year 2020). CD8 naive samples were CD45RO-negative cells positively selected for CCR7, giving a CD45RA+CCR7+ population that excluded TemRA cells. Preparation of the library involved the immunoSEQ multiplex PCR assay. Imported from immuneACCESS, the table was reduced by TCRdb to in-frame sequences with V and J called. These copies leave out some clones; in studies compared against another copy, an unresolved V gene accounts for under half, and the cause of the remainder is not known. Here the sample has approximately 2,000,000 clones; just over 90% occur a single time. Around 1.7% of the sample is in the top ten clones. The sample taken for sequencing was naive CD8+ T cells from PBMCs. The sample's cell subset or site label is to be understood as: CD45RA+CCR7+. These receptors were taken from a man aged 18 to 29 in good health. Some clones in this sample may be carry-over from other donors' samples.

This clone has just one count. The rearrangement links TRBV7-2 to TRBJ2-5; 7 nucleotides agree with TRBD2. This CDR3 comprises 16 residues. Germline-derived CDR1 and CDR2 are SGHTA and FQGNSA. Trimming removed 5 bases from V and 5 bases from J; junction bases left unmatched: 14. For the CDR3, the DNA is TGTGCCAGCAGCCCGCCGAGGACTAGTTGGTGGGAGACCCAGTACTTC. The encoded protein is CASSPPRTSWWETQYF.

The chain employs TRBV10-2 and TRBJ2-7, with 10 nucleotides matching TRBD1. The CDR3 extends over 13 amino acids. V shed 11 bases, J shed 5 bases, and the junction held 9 bases outside the gene matches. Germline CDR1 reads WSHSY; CDR2 reads SAAADI. The CDR3 loop is CAARDRGVNEQYF. The CDR3 nucleotides read TGCGCCGCCCGGGACAGGGGTGTTAACGAGCAGTACTTC.

Points on this clone: Other nucleotide sequences from this sample produce the same CDR3. The genes are TRBV27 and TRBJ2-2; D ambiguous. The ends were cut back, 2 bases at V and 1 base at J, with 5 bases in the middle. Looked up from germline, CDR1 is MNHEY and CDR2 is SMNVEV (reference sequence). CDR3 length: 14 amino acids. CDR3 DNA sequence: TGTGCCAGCAGTTTAAGTGGGAACACCGGGGAGCTGTTTTTT. This codes for CASSLSGNTGELFF.

CDR3 protein: CASSSQMGQGASEKLFF. The CDR3, as DNA: TGTGCCAGTAGTTCCCAGATGGGACAGGGGGCCAGTGAAAAACTGTTTTTT. The chain uses TRBV19 and TRBJ1-4, with TRBD1 matching over 12 bases. This CDR3 has 17 residues. V lost 5 bases and J lost 7; bases outside the gene matches: 11. From germline, CDR1 is LNHDA and CDR2 SQIVND (reference sequence).

The chain couples TRBV11-3 to TRBJ2-1; 8 nucleotides line up with TRBD2. The CDR3 has 15 residues. Germline CDR1 SGHNT, CDR2 YENEEA. The ends lost 1 base at V and 2 bases at J; junction bases unmatched: 1. The CDR3 spells CASSLGAGAYNEQFF. The CDR3 nucleotides are TGTGCCAGCAGCTTAGGAGCGGGGGCCTACAATGAGCAGTTCTTC. The full variable domain, in which reference TRBV11-3 and TRBJ2-1 provide the parts outside the CDR3, is EAGVVQSPRYKIIEKKQPVAFWCNPISGHNTLYWYLQNLGQGPELLIRYENEEAVDDSQLPKDRFSAERLKGVDSTLKIQPAELGDSAVYLCASSLGAGAYNEQFFGPGTRLTVL.

The chain links TRBV28 to TRBJ2-7; D gene unclear. Trimming removed 2 bases at V and 1 base at J, with 12 bases between. The CDR3 has 15 residues. CDR1 MDHEN and CDR2 SYDVKM come from the germline V gene. The CDR3 DNA sequence: TGTGCCAGCAGTTTAGGCGGCTACACTTCCTACGAGCAGTACTTC. Translated: CASSLGGYTSYEQYF.

Regarding this clone: Other DNA sequences within the sample encode an identical CDR3. The chain recombines TRBV5-6 with TRBJ2-3; D uncertain. The V end was cut by 2 bases, the J end by 6 bases, with 4 bases between. The CDR3 sequence is 11 residues long. CDR1 SGHDT and CDR2 YYEEEE come from the germline V gene. CDR3 nucleotides: TGTGCCAGCAGCTTATCCGATACGCAGTATTTT. Its protein product is CASSLSDTQYF.

The rearrangement links TRBV9 to TRBJ2-7; 8 bases are a match to TRBD1. V was clipped by 4 bases and J by 4 bases; unmatched bases: 13. Germline V lookup: CDR1 SGDLS, CDR2 YYNGEE. This CDR3 has 16 residues. For the CDR3, the DNA is TGTGCCAGCAGCCCAGAGGTCCAGGGGGCGGTGTACGAGCAGTACTTC. It translates to CASSPEVQGAVYEQYF.

The chain is built from TRBV29-1 and TRBJ1-3; D is ambiguous. The V and J ends lost 5 bases and 2 bases respectively, with 13 bases between them. CDR1 and CDR2 (germline): SQVTM, ANQGSEA. There are 14 residues in the CDR3. The CDR3 DNA is TGCAGCGTTAGGTGGTCGGGAACTGGAAACACCATATATTTT. This sequence encodes CSVRWSGTGNTIYF.

This clone appeared many times. The J gene is TRBJ2-2, the V gene TRBV4-2; 9 bases agree with TRBD2. CDR1 and CDR2 (germline): LGHNA, YNFKEQ. Germline trimming cut 4 bases from V and 1 base from J; bases unmatched to any gene: 1. This CDR3 has 15 amino acids. The CDR3 DNA is TGTGCCAGCAGCCCGACTAGCGGGAACACCGGGGAGCTGTTTTTT. As protein: CASSPTSGNTGELFF.

The chain has TRBV6-4 and TRBJ1-5, with 10 bases identical to TRBD1. The CDR3 has 18 amino acids. The ends lost 0 bases at V and 5 bases at J; junction bases unmatched: 10. The germline V gene encodes CDR1 MRHNA and CDR2 SNTAGT. As DNA, the CDR3 is TGTGCCAGCAGTGACTCCGAAAACCCGGGACAGGGGCATCAGCCCCAGCATTTT. This sequence encodes CASSDSENPGQGHQPQHF.

The chain employs TRBV7-8 and TRBJ2-1; 11 bases map to TRBD1. The CDR3 runs 16 residues. V lost 0 bases and J lost 4; bases outside the gene matches: 2. Germline-derived CDR1 and CDR2 are SGHVS and FQNEAQ. In nucleotides, the CDR3 is TGTGCCAGCAGCTTAGCCGGGACAGGGGGATACAATGAGCAGTTCTTC. Translation gives CASSLAGTGGYNEQFF.

J is TRBJ2-3 and V is TRBV15, with D perhaps matching TRBD1 (5 bases). CDR3 length: 15 residues. Between the trimmed V and J ends, which lost 9 bases and 0 bases, there was a span of 16 bases. Germline lookup yields CDR1 LNHNV and CDR2 YYDKDF (reference sequence). CDR3 sequence (DNA): TGTGCCACTACTCCAGGACACTTCAGCACAGATACGCAGTATTTT. It yields the protein CATTPGHFSTDTQYF.

V gene TRBV27 combines with J gene TRBJ2-4, with unresolved D. The germline gives CDR1 MNHEY, CDR2 SMNVEV (reference sequence). V was trimmed by 5 bases and J by 3 bases, leaving 26 bases between them. The length of the CDR3 is 19 residues. DNA of the CDR3: TGTGCCAGCAGTCAGCTGAAAATGTCCGGTTCTCATGGCAAAAACATTCAGTACTTC. Amino acid sequence: CASSQLKMSGSHGKNIQYF.

The chain couples TRBV12-5 to TRBJ2-5; D gene unclear. The V gene lost 6 bases and the J gene lost 1 base, with 15 bases spanning the gap. The V gene's germline CDR1 is LGHNT and CDR2 FRNRAP. The CDR3 has 15 amino acids. CDR3 sequence reads: CASGEQKFSQETQYF. The CDR3, as DNA: TGTGCTAGTGGAGAGCAGAAATTTAGCCAAGAGACCCAGTACTTC.

The chain recombines TRBV30 with TRBJ1-1; no clear D gene. Germline CDR1 GTSNPN, CDR2 SVGIG (reference sequence). This CDR3 comprises 16 residues. Between the trimmed V and J ends, which lost 4 bases and 1 base, there was a span of 19 bases. CDR3 loop: CAWTFGVGSRNTEAFF. The CDR3 DNA sequence: TGTGCCTGGACCTTCGGAGTGGGTTCGAGGAACACTGAAGCTTTCTTT.

V usage is TRBV11-2 and J usage is TRBJ2-7, with 8 positions matching TRBD1. Unmatched junction bases numbered 6, after V lost 1 base and J lost 1 base. The CDR3 contains 16 residues. Looked up from germline, CDR1 is SGHAT and CDR2 is FQNNGV. In DNA, the CDR3 is TGTGCCAGCAGCTTAGCAGGGGGCTCGAGGTCCTACGAGCAGTACTTC. Its protein is CASSLAGGSRSYEQYF.

The rearrangement joins TRBV6-1 to TRBJ1-5; D not certain. CDR3 length equals 16 residues. Germline CDR1 is MNHNS and CDR2 is SASEGT. Between the trimmed V and J ends, which lost 4 bases and 4 bases, there was a span of 17 bases. The CDR3 sequence is CASSVLMAALNQPQHF. CDR3 coding DNA: TGTGCCAGCAGTGTTCTAATGGCAGCCCTTAATCAGCCCCAGCATTTT.

The rearrangement links TRBV4-1 to TRBJ1-5; perhaps TRBD1 as D (5 bases). Trimming took off 5 bases at V and 4 bases at J, with 15 bases between the two ends. Germline-derived CDR1 and CDR2 are MGHRA and YSYEKL. The CDR3 is 15 residues long. The CDR3 DNA reads TGCGCCAGCAGCGTAGCGGGGCTAGGTAATCAGCCCCAGCATTTT. Amino acid sequence: CASSVAGLGNQPQHF.

The J gene is TRBJ2-7, the V gene TRBV4-2; D is unresolved. From germline, CDR1 is LGHNA and CDR2 YNFKEQ. V lost 1 base to trimming and J lost 4 bases, with 20 bases between them. The CDR3 consists of 17 residues. The DNA of the CDR3 is TGTGCCAGCAGCCAAGTACGTTCAGGCCTCCACCAGTACGAGCAGTACTTC. This gives the protein CASSQVRSGLHQYEQYF.

For this clone: The sample carries other DNA sequences with the same CDR3. The J gene is TRBJ2-7, the V gene TRBV29-1; tentatively, D is TRBD1 (5 bases). This CDR3 is 14 amino acids long. Trimming shortened V by 7 bases and J by 3 bases, and 19 bases separated the two germline ends. Per the germline V gene, CDR1 is SQVTM and CDR2 is ANQGSEA. CDR3 nucleotides: TGCAGCGCCGCCGGTGGAGACAGACTCTACGAGCAGTACTTC. Translated: CSAAGGDRLYEQYF.